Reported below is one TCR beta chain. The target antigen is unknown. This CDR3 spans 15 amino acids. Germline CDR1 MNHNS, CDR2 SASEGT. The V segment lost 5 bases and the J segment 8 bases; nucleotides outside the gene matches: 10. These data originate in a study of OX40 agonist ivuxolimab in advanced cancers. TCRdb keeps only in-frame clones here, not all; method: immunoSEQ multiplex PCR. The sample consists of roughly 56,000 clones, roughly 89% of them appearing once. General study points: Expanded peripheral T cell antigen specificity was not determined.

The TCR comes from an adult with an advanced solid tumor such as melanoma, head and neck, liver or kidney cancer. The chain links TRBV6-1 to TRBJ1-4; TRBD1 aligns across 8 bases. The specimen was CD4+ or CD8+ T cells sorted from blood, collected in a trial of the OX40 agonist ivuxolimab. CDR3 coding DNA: TGTGCCAGCAGTACCCGACAGGGGATAGGGGAAAAACTGTTTTTT. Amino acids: CASSTRQGIGEKLFF.